This entry describes one T cell receptor beta chain. Its antigen remains unidentified. The data were obtained in a study of blood T cells in healthy people across ages. Overall study findings and caveats: Diversity estimates drawn from one million T cells were deemed underestimates.

Trimming shortened V by 0 bases and J by 5 bases, and 10 bases separated the two germline ends. CDR3 length equals 14 residues. CDR1 is SGHRS and CDR2 is YFSETQ in the germline V gene. Next came a second PCR, run for about 6 to 12 cycles, which used a sample-barcoded 5' primer along with a J-beta primer mix. TCRdb reprocessed the 5' RACE reads with MiXCR, giving one entry per CDR3 protein. The sample has 650,000 to 1,000,000 distinct CDR3 sequences; roughly 34% are singletons. The V call is TRBV5-1, the J call TRBJ2-3; no clear D gene. Sequencing was done on a sample of blood. This TCR came from a man younger than 30 in good health. This chain's CDR3 is CASSLELFVDTQYF. The CDR3 DNA is TGCGCCAGCAGCTTGGAACTATTTGTAGATACGCAGTATTTT.